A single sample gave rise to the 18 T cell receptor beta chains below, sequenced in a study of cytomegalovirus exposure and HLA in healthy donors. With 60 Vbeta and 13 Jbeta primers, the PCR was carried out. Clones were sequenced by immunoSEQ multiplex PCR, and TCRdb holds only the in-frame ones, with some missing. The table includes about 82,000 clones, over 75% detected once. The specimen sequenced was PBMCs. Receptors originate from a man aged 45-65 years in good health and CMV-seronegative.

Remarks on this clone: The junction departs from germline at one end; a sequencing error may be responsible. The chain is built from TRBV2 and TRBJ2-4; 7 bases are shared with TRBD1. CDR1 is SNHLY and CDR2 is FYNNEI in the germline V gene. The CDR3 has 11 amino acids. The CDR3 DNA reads TGTGCCAGCAGTAACAGGGCAGGGGGAGACTTC. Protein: CASSNRAGGDF.

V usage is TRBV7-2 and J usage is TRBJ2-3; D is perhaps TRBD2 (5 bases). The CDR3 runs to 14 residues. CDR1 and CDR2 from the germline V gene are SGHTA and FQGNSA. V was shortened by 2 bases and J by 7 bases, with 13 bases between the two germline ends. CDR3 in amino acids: CASSLQVSGNTQYF. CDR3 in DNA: TGTGCCAGCAGCTTACAGGTCTCGGGGAATACGCAGTATTTT.

CDR3 residues: CASGLVSSGGAGTQYF. CDR3 DNA sequence: TGTGCTAGTGGTTTGGTATCTAGCGGGGGGGCCGGGACCCAGTACTTC. This chain uses TRBV12-5 with TRBJ2-5; 12 bases line up with TRBD2. J was trimmed by 7 bases and V by 0 bases; bases with no gene match: 6. Germline CDR1 LGHNT, CDR2 FRNRAP. The length of the CDR3 is 16 residues.

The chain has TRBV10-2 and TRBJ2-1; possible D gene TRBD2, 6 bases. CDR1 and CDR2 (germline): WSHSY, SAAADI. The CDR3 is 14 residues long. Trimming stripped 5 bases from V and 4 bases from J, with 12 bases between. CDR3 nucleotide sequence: TGCGCCAGCAGTTACGTGACTAGATACAATGAGCAGTTCTTC. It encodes CASSYVTRYNEQFF.

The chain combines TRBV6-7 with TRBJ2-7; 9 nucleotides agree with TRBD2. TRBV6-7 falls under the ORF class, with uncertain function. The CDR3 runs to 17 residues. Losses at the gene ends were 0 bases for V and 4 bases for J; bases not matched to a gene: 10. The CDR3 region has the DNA TGTGCCAGCAGTTACTCGAATCGAGCGGGGGGCGAGTACGAGCAGTACTTC. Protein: CASSYSNRAGGEYEQYF.

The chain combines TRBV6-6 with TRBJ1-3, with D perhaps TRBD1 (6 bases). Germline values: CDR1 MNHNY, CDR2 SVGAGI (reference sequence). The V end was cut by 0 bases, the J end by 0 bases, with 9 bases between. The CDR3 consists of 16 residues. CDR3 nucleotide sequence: TGTGCCAGCAGTTACTCAGGGGGTTACTCTGGAAACACCATATATTTT. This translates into CASSYSGGYSGNTIYF.

The CDR3 DNA is TGTGCCAGCAATAGCCAGGGGCGGACTGAAGCTTTCTTT. Its translation is CASNSQGRTEAFF. The V call is TRBV6-1, the J call TRBJ1-1, with D perhaps matching TRBD1 (6 bases). V lost 7 bases to trimming and J lost 5 bases, with 14 bases between them. The CDR3 is 13 amino acids. The germline CDR1 and CDR2 sequences are MNHNS and SASEGT.

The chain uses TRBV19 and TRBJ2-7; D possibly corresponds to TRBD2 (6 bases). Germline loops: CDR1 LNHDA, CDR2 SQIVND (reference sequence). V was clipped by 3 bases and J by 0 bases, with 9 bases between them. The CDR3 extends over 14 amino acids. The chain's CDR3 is CASSISGSSYEQYF. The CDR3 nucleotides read TGTGCCAGTAGTATTAGCGGAAGCTCCTACGAGCAGTACTTC.

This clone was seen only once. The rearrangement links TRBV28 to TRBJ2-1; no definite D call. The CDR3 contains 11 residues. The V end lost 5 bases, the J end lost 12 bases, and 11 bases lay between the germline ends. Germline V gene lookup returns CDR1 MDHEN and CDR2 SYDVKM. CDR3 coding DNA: TGTGCCAGCAGTCCTCGCGTTGGGCAGTTCTTC. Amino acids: CASSPRVGQFF.

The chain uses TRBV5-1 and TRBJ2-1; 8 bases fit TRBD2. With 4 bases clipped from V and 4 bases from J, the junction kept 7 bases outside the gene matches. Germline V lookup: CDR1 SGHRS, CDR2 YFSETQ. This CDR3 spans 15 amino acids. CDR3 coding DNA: TGCGCCAGCAGCGTCGCGGGACTAGAATACAATGAGCAGTTCTTC. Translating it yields CASSVAGLEYNEQFF.

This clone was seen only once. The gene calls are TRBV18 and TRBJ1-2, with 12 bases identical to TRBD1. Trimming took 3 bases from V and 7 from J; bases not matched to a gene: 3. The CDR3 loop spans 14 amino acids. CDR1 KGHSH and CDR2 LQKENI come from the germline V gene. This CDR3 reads CASSPGQGASGYTF. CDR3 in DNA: TGTGCCAGCTCACCGGGACAGGGGGCCAGTGGCTACACCTTC.

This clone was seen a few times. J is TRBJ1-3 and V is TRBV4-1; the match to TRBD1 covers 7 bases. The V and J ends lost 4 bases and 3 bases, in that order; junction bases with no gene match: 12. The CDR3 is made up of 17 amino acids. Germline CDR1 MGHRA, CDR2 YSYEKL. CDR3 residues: CASSRQGLVLRGNTIYF. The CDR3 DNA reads TGCGCCAGCAGCCGACAGGGATTAGTACTCCGTGGAAACACCATATATTTT.

The CDR3 nucleotides read TGTGCCAGTAGTATACCTCTGCGGGACGATGGCTACACCTTC. As protein: CASSIPLRDDGYTF. This chain uses TRBV19 with TRBJ1-2; D possibly corresponds to TRBD1 (5 bases). V was clipped by 2 bases and J by 6 bases, with 13 bases between them. CDR3 length: 14 amino acids. Per the germline V gene, CDR1 is LNHDA and CDR2 is SQIVND (reference sequence).

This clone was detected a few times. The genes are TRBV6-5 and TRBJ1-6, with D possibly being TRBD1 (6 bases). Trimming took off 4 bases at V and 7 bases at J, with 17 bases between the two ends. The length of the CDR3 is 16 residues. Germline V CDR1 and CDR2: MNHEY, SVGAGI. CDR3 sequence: CASSSRAGVLNSPLHF. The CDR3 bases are TGTGCCAGCAGTTCACGGGCAGGGGTTCTGAATTCACCCCTCCACTTT.

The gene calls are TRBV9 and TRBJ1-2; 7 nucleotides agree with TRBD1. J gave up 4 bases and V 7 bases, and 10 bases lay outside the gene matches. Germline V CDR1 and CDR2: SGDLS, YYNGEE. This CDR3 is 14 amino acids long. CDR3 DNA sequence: TGTGCCAGCTCCGGACAGGAGGGGGGCTATGGCTACACCTTC. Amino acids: CASSGQEGGYGYTF.

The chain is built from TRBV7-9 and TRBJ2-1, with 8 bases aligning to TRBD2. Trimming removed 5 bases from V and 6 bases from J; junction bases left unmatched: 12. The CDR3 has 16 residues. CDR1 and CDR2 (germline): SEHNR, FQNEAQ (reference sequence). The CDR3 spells CASSPWVSGVINEQFF. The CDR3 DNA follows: TGTGCCAGCAGCCCCTGGGTTAGCGGGGTTATCAATGAGCAGTTCTTC.

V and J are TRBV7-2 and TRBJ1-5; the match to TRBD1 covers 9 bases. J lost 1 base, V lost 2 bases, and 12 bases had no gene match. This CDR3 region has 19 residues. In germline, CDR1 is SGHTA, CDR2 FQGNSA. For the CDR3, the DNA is TGTGCCAGCAGCTTATTAGGCCGGACAGGGGACATGAGCAATCAGCCCCAGCATTTT. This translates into CASSLLGRTGDMSNQPQHF. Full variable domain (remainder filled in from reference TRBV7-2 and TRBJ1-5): GAGVSQSPSNKVTEKGKDVELRCDPISGHTALYWYRQSLGQGLEFLIYFQGNSAPDKSGLPSDRFSAERTGGSVSTLTIQRTQQEDSAVYLCASSLLGRTGDMSNQPQHFGDGTRLSIL.

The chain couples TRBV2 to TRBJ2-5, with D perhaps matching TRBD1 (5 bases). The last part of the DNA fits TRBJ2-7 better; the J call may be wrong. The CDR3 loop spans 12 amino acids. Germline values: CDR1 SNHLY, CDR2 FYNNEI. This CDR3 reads CASTERQHEQYF. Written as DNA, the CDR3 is TGTGCCAGCACCGAGAGACAGCACGAGCAGTACTTC.